This T cell receptor beta chain originates from a study of high-grade serous ovarian cancer treatment subgroups listed by TCRdb under 2021. Background for the entire study: A mean of 14,192 reads and 7,500 or so unique TCR beta rearrangements per sample was generated by sequencing. The study examined TCR beta repertoires in high-grade serous ovarian cancer patients who were grouped under a laparoscopic triage algorithm by complete gross resection or by neoadjuvant chemotherapy response. Of the 30 or so patients in the cohort, approximately ten had no residual disease after primary surgery (R0), approximately ten were excellent NACT responders, and approximately ten were poor NACT responders. In total there were roughly 82 samples, since every patient provided one primary tumor sample and two metastatic tumor samples. The research as a whole found: The TCR repertoire analyses centered on CDR3, leaving CDR1 and CDR2 unanalyzed. Bulk tumor TCR sequencing lacked spatial information, limiting insight into HGSC tumor complexity and diversity. Repertoire similarity between tumors of the same patient ranged about 0.11 to 0.79, whereas almost no similarity was seen between different patients. TCR clonal relatedness was found to be positively correlated with neoantigen level and, by trend, with copy number variation and mutation load derived from whole-genome sequencing.

The approximately 100 tumor samples underwent high-throughput TCR profiling using ImmunoSEQ. In the original analysis: The repertoire diversity metrics included richness (unique productive sequences), clonality, evenness and relatedness, and the Bhattacharyya coefficient was used to measure similarity between samples. Conclusions stayed consistent in a sensitivity analysis that left out TCRs with fewer than two reads. This immuneACCESS table, as held by TCRdb, lists in-frame sequences with V and J called but not all clones. Of the missing ones, under half trace to an unresolved V gene in checked studies; the others have no known cause. V and J calls and clone size are as listed in that table; D and trimming were resolved from the DNA. The table for this sample lists more than 5,500 clones; 60% to 80% of them were counted only once. The top ten constitute around 14% of the sample. Tumor samples were obtained before definitive surgery or chemotherapy. The MD Anderson Biospecimen Extraction Resource handled genomic DNA extraction, while the MD Anderson Cancer Genomics Laboratory carried out the TCR sequencing.

The CDR3 covers 15 residues, taking in both the cysteine and the phenylalanine. The DNA shown is the 45-base CDR3, in frame from base 1. The germline V gene (reference sequence) gives CDR1 as LNHDA and CDR2 as SQIVND. V was cut back by 6 bases and J by 3 bases, leaving a gap of 18 bases between them. As to this clone: Its antigen remains undetermined. Per-nucleotide qualities are absent, and no much larger clonotype sits a single base away.

The chain couples TRBV19 to TRBJ2-7; TRBD2 is a weak D gene call, 6 bases matching. This TCR was recovered from a human donor with high-grade serous ovarian cancer. Sequences were obtained from tumor tissue. Read as DNA, the sequence is TGTGCCAGTAGCCCCTTGGAGGGATTGCGCTACGAGCAGTACTTC. Its coded protein is CASSPLEGLRYEQYF.